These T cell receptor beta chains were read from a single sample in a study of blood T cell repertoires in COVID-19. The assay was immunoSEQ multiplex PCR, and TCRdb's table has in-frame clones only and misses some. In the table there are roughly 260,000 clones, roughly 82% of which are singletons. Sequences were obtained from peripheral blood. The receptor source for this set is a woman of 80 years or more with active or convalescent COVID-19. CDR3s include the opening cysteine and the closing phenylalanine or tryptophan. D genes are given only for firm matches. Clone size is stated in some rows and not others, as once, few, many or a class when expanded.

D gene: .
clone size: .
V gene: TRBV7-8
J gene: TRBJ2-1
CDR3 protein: CASSPLPRGQIEQFF
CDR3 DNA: TGTGCCAGCAGCCCCCTGCCGCGGGGGCAGATTGAGCAGTTCTTC

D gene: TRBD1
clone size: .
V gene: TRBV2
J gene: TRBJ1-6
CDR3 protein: CASSGDSGSGSPLHF
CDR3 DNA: TGTGCCAGCAGTGGGGACAGCGGGTCGGGTTCACCCCTCCACTTT

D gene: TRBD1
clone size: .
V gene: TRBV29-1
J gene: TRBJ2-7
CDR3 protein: CSVARDSYEQYF
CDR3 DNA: TGCAGCGTCGCCCGGGACAGCTACGAGCAGTACTTC

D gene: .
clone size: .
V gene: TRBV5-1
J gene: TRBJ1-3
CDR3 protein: CASSLAVSSGNTIYF
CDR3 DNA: TGCGCCAGCAGCTTGGCGGTATCCTCTGGAAACACCATATATTTT

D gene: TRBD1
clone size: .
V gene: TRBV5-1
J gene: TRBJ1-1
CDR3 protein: CASSFHRGLNTEAFF
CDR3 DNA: TGCGCCAGCAGCTTCCACAGGGGATTGAACACTGAAGCTTTCTTT

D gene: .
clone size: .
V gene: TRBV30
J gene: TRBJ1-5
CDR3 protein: CAWSGGQRNQPQHF
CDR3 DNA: TGTGCCTGGAGTGGTGGACAGCGAAATCAGCCCCAGCATTTT

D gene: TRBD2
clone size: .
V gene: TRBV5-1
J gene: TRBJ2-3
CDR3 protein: CASSGGSASGGNTDTQYF
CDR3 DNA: TGCGCCAGCAGCGGTGGGTCGGCTAGCGGGGGAAACACAGATACGCAGTATTTT

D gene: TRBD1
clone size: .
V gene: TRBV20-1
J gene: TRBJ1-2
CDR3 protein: CSASWTGGIYGYTF
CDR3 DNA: TGCAGTGCTAGTTGGACAGGGGGAATCTATGGCTACACCTTC

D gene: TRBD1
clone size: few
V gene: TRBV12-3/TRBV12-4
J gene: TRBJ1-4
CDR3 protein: CASLRTGYEKLFF
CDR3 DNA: TGTGCCAGCCTGCGGACAGGGTACGAAAAACTGTTTTTT

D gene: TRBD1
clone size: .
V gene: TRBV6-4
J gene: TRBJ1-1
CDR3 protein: CASSVTGTNTEAFF
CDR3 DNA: TGTGCCAGCAGCGTGACAGGGACGAACACTGAAGCTTTCTTT

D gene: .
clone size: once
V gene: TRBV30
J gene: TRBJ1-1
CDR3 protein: CAWSVARNTEAFF
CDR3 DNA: TGTGCCTGGAGTGTAGCCCGGAACACTGAAGCTTTCTTT

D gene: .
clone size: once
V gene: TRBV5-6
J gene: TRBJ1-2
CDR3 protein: CASSLAQNYGYTF
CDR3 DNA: TGTGCCAGCAGCTTGGCACAGAACTATGGCTACACCTTC

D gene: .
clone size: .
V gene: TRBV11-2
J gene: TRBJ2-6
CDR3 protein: CASSRNRGSGANVLTF
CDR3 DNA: TGTGCCAGCAGCCGTAATAGAGGCTCTGGGGCCAACGTCCTGACTTTC

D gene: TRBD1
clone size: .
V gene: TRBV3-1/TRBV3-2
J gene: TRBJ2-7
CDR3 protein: CASSRTGREQYF
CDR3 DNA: TGTGCCAGCAGCCGGACAGGGAGGGAGCAGTACTTC

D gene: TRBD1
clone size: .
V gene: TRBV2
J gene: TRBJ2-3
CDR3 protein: CASSKTGQGPSTDTQYF
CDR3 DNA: TGTGCCAGCAGTAAGACGGGACAGGGTCCCAGCACAGATACGCAGTATTTT

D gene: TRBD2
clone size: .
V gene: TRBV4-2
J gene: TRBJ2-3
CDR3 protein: CASSQDPSGSGTDTQYF
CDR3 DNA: TGTGCCAGCAGCCAAGATCCTAGCGGGAGTGGCACAGATACGCAGTATTTT

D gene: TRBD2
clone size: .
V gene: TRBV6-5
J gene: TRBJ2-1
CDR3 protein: CASKTSGMDEQFF
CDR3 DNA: TGTGCCAGCAAGACTAGCGGGATGGATGAGCAGTTCTTC

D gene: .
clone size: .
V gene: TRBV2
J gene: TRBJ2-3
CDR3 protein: CASNRVRTDTQYF
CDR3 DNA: TGTGCCAGCAACCGGGTAAGGACAGATACGCAGTATTTT

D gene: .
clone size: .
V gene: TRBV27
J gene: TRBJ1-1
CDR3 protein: CASHTGDTITEAFF
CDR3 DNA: TGTGCCAGCCATACTGGAGATACGATTACTGAAGCTTTCTTT

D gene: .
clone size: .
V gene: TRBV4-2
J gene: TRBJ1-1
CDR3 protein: CASSQPGITEAFF
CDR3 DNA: TGTGCCAGCAGCCAACCAGGGATCACTGAAGCTTTCTTT

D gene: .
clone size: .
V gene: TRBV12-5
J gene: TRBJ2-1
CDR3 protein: CASGDRNGNNEQFF
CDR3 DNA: TGTGCTAGTGGGGACAGAAATGGAAACAATGAGCAGTTCTTC

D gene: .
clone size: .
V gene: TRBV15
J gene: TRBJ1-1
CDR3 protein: CATSNPSGGVQAFF
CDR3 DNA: TGTGCCACCAGCAACCCCTCCGGGGGGGTTCAAGCTTTCTTT

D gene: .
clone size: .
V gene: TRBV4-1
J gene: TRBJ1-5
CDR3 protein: CASSQGLRVSHQPQHF
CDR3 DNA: TGCGCCAGCAGCCAAGGCCTCAGGGTTAGCCATCAGCCCCAGCATTTT

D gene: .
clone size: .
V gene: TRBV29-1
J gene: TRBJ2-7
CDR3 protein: CSVRGTYEQYF
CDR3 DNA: TGCAGCGTTCGGGGTACCTACGAGCAGTACTTC

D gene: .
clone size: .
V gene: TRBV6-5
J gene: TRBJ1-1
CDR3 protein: CASSYSLRDTEAFF
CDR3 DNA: TGTGCCAGCAGTTACAGTTTGAGGGACACTGAAGCTTTCTTT

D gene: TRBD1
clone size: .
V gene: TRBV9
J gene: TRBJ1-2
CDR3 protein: CASSVAGDRGVHGYTF
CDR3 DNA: TGTGCCAGCAGCGTAGCTGGGGACAGGGGGGTACATGGCTACACCTTC

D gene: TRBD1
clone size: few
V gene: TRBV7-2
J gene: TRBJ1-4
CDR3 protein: CASSSGQGRPNEKLFF
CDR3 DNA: TGTGCCAGCAGTTCGGGACAGGGGAGGCCTAATGAAAAACTGTTTTTT

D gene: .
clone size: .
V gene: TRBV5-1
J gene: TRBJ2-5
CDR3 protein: CASSLGDFGGETQYF
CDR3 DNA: TGCGCCAGCAGCTTGGGGGACTTCGGCGGGGAGACCCAGTACTTC

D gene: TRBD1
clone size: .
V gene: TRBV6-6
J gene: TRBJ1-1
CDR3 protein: CASRDSLMNTEAFF
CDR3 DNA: TGTGCCAGCCGGGACAGCCTGATGAACACTGAAGCTTTCTTT

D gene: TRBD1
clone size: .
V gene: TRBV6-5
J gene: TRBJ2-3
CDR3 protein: CASSPQGGWTDTQYF
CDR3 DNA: TGTGCCAGCAGCCCACAGGGGGGATGGACAGATACGCAGTATTTT

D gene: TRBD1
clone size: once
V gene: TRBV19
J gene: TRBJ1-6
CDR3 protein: CASSYGTGESYNSPLHF
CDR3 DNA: TGTGCCAGTAGCTACGGGACAGGGGAATCCTATAATTCACCCCTCCACTTT

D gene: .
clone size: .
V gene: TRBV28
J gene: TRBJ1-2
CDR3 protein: CASSLMGRSYGYTF
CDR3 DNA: TGTGCCAGCAGTTTAATGGGGCGTAGCTATGGCTACACCTTC

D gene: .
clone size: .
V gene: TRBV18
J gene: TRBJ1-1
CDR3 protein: CASSPPRGITEAFF
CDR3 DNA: TGTGCCAGCTCACCACCGCGGGGGATCACTGAAGCTTTCTTT